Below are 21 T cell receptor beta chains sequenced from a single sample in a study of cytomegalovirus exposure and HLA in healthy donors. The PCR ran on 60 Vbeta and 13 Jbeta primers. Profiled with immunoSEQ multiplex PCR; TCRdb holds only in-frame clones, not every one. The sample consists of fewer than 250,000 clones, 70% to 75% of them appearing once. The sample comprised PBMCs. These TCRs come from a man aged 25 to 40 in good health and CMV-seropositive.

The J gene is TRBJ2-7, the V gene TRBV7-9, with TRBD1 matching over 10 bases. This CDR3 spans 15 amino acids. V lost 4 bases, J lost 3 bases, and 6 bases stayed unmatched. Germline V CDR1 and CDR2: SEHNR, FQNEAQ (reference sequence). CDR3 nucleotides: TGTGCCAGCAGCTCGGACAGGGGGAATCACTACGAGCAGTACTTC. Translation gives CASSSDRGNHYEQYF. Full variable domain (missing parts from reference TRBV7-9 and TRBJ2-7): DTGVSQNPRHKITKRGQNVTFRCDPISEHNRLYWYRQTLGQGPEFLTYFQNEAQLEKSRLLSDRFSAERPKGSFSTLEIQRTEQGDSAMYLCASSSDRGNHYEQYFGPGTRLTVT.

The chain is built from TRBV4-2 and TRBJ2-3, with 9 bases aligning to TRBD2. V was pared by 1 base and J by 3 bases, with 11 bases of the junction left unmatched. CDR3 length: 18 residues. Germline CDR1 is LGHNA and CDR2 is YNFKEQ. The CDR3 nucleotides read TGTGCCAGCAGCCAAGTAGCTAGCGGGATTGGAAGAACAGATACGCAGTATTTT. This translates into CASSQVASGIGRTDTQYF.

CDR3 region: CASSSLMDRRETQYF. CDR3 DNA sequence: TGTGCCAGCAGCTCGCTAATGGACAGGAGAGAGACCCAGTACTTC. The chain has TRBV7-9 and TRBJ2-5, with TRBD1 matching over 7 bases. The CDR3 has 15 residues. CDR1 and CDR2 from the germline V gene are SEHNR and FQNEAQ (reference sequence). V dropped 4 bases and J dropped 4; count of bases not matched to a gene: 9.

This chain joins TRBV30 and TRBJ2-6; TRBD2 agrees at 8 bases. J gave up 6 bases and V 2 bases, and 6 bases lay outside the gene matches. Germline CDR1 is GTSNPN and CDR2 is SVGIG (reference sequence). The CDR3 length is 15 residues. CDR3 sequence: CAWSRGGAVANVLTF. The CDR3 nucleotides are TGTGCCTGGAGTCGGGGGGGGGCTGTGGCCAACGTCCTGACTTTC.

CDR3 loop: CASKRDTNTGELFF. In DNA, the CDR3 is TGTGCCTCGAAAAGGGACACGAACACCGGGGAGCTGTTTTTT. The V call is TRBV9, the J call TRBJ2-2; the D gene is possibly TRBD1 (6 bases). V lost 10 bases to trimming and J lost 0 bases, with 13 bases between them. CDR3 length equals 14 residues. Germline loops: CDR1 SGDLS, CDR2 YYNGEE.

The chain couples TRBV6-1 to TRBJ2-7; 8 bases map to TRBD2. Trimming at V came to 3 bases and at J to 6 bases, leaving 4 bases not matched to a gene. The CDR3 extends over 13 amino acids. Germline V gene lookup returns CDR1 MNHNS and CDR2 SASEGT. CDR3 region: CASSEPRGGEQYF. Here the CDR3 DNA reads TGTGCCAGCAGTGAGCCCCGGGGGGGCGAGCAGTACTTC.

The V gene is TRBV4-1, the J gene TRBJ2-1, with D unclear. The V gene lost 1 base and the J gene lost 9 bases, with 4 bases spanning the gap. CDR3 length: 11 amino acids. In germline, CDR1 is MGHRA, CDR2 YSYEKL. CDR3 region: CASSQGSEQFF. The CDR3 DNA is TGCGCCAGCAGCCAAGGTAGTGAGCAGTTCTTC.

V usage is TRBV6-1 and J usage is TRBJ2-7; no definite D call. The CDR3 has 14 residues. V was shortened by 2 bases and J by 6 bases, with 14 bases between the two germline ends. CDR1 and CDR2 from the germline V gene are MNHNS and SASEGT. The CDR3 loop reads CASSEIPGQGEQYF. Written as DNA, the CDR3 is TGTGCCAGCAGTGAAATTCCGGGTCAAGGCGAGCAGTACTTC.

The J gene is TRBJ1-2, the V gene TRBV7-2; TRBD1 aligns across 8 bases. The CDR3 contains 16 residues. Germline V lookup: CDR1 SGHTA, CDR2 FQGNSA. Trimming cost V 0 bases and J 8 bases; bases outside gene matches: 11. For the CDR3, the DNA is TGTGCCAGCAGCTTAGCGCCTCCTGGACAGGGTGGGGGCTACACCTTC. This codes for CASSLAPPGQGGGYTF.

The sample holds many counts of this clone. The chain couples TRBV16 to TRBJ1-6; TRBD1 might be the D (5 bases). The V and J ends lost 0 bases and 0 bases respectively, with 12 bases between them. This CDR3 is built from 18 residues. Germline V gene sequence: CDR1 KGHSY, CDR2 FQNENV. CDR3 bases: TGTGCCAGCAGCCAATCTCGGCGGGGCAGCTCCTATAATTCACCCCTCCACTTT. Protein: CASSQSRRGSSYNSPLHF.

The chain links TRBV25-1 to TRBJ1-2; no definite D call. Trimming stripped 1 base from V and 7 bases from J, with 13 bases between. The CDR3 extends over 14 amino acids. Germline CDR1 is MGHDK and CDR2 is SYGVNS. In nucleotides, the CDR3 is TGTGCCAGCAGTGAATCCTGGCCTAGCGGTGGCTACACCTTC. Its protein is CASSESWPSGGYTF.

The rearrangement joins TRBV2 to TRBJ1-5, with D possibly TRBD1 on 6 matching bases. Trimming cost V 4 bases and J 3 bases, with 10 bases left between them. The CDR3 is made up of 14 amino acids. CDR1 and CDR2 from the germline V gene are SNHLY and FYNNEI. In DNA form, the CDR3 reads TGTGCCAGCAGTGCGCGGACAGCCAATCAGCCCCAGCATTTT. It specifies CASSARTANQPQHF.

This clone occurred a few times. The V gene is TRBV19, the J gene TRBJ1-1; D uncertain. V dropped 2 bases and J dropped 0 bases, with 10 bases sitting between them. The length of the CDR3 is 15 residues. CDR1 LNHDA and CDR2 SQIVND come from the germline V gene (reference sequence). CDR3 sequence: CASSIYSGVNTEAFF. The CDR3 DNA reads TGTGCCAGTAGTATATATTCCGGTGTGAACACTGAAGCTTTCTTT.

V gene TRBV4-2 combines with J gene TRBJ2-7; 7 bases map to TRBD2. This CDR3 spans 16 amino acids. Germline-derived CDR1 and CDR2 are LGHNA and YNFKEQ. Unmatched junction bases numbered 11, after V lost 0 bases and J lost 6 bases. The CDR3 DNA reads TGTGCCAGCAGCCAAGACCCCGGGACTATACCTTCCGAGCAGTACTTC. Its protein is CASSQDPGTIPSEQYF.

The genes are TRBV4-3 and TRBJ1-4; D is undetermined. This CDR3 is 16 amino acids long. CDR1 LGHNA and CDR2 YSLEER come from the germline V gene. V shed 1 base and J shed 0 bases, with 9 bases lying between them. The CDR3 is CASSQARTTTNEKLFF. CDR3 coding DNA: TGCGCCAGCAGCCAAGCTCGTACAACAACTAATGAAAAACTGTTTTTT.

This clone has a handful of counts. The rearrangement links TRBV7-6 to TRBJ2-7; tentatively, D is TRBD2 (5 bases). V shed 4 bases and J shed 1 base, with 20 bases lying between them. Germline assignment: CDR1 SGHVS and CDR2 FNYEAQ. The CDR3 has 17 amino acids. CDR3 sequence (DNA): TGTGCCAGCAGCTCGAGGGTGGGTTCTGGTGGGTCCTACGAGCAGTACTTC. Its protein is CASSSRVGSGGSYEQYF.

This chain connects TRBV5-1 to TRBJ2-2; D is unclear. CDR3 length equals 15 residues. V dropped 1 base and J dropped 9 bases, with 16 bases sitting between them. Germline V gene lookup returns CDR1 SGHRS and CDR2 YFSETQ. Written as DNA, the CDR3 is TGCGCCAGCAGCTTGAGCGCAGTAATAAACAGGGAGCTGTTTTTT. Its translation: CASSLSAVINRELFF.

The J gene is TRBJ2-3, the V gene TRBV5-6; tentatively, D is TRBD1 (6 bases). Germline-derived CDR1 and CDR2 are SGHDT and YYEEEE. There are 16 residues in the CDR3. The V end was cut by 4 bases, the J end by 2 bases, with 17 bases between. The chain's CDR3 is CASSRTGTRNTDTQYF. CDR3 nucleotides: TGTGCCAGCAGCAGGACCGGGACACGGAACACAGATACGCAGTATTTT.

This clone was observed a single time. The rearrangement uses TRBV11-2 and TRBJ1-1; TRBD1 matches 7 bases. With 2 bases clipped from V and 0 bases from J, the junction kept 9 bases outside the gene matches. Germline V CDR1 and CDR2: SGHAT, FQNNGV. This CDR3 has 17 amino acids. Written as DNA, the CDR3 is TGTGCCAGCAGCTTAACGATGACAGGGCCCCTGAACACTGAAGCTTTCTTT. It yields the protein CASSLTMTGPLNTEAFF.

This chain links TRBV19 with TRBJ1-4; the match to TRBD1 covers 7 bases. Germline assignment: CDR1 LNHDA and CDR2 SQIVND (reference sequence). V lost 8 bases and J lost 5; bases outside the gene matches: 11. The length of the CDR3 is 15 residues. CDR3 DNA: TGTGCCAGTCGGCCATGGGACAGCACAAATGAAAAACTGTTTTTT. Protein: CASRPWDSTNEKLFF.

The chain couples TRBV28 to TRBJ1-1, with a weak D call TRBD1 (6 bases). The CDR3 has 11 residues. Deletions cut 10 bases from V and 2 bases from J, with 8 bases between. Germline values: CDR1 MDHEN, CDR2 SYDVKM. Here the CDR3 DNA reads TGTGCCACAGGGACAAACACTGAAGCTTTCTTT. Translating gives CATGTNTEAFF.